This passage covers 17 T cell receptor beta chains from one sample sequenced in a study of T cells in localized non-small cell lung cancer. TCRdb's copy holds only in-frame clones and misses some; the assay was immunoSEQ multiplex PCR. The sample yields around 25,000 clones, 75% to 90% seen once. Here the sequenced sample was peripheral blood, taken before any cancer treatment. These receptors came from a woman aged 40 to 75 with stage I lung adenocarcinoma.

The chain uses TRBV9 and TRBJ1-2; tentatively, D is TRBD1 (5 bases). V lost 3 bases and J lost 5, with 17 bases in between. The CDR3 has 15 residues. Germline CDR1 reads SGDLS; CDR2 reads YYNGEE. The DNA of the CDR3 is TGTGCCAGCAGCGCCGCCAAGGCAGGGACTTATGGCTACACCTTC. Translated, it gives CASSAAKAGTYGYTF.

V is TRBV4-3 and J is TRBJ2-3, with TRBD2 matching 8 bases. The germline V gene has CDR1 LGHNA and CDR2 YSLEER. CDR3 length: 16 amino acids. After removal of 1 base from V and 5 bases from J, the junction contained 8 bases not matched to a gene. The CDR3 nucleotides are TGCGCCAGCAGCCAAGGGTTAGCGGGGAATGGAGATACGCAGTATTTT. Protein: CASSQGLAGNGDTQYF.

This clone was seen more than once but under ten times. This sample includes further DNA sequences coding for the same CDR3. The chain recombines TRBV18 with TRBJ1-1, with no clear D. From germline, CDR1 is KGHSH and CDR2 LQKENI. V was clipped by 6 bases and J by 5 bases, with 7 bases between them. The CDR3 is made up of 11 amino acids. The CDR3 protein is CASSGETEAFF. In DNA form, the CDR3 reads TGTGCCAGCTCGGGAGAGACTGAAGCTTTCTTT.

V usage is TRBV11-2 and J usage is TRBJ2-2; the D is unclear. The CDR3 contains 14 residues. Germline V gene sequence: CDR1 SGHAT, CDR2 FQNNGV. V lost 5 bases and J 6 bases, leaving 13 bases between the germline ends. The CDR3 DNA sequence: TGTGCCAGCAGCGTCCTAGGGTCCTCCGGGGAGCTGTTTTTT. Its protein product is CASSVLGSSGELFF.

The CDR3 here is CASSLQGIYGYTF. The DNA for the CDR3 is TGTGCCAGCAGCTTACAGGGAATCTATGGCTACACCTTC. The V gene is TRBV7-6, the J gene TRBJ1-2, with a possible D match to TRBD1 (5 bases). The germline V gene has CDR1 SGHVS and CDR2 FNYEAQ. With 2 bases removed from V and 4 bases from J, the gap between germline ends came to 8 bases. The CDR3 is 13 amino acids.

This chain connects TRBV27 to TRBJ1-1; a weak D match, TRBD1 (6 bases). The CDR3 totals 15 residues. Trimming shortened V by 4 bases and J by 5 bases, and 17 bases separated the two germline ends. Germline V CDR1 and CDR2: MNHEY, SMNVEV (reference sequence). The CDR3 loop reads CASSSGRGLTTEAFF. The CDR3 nucleotides are TGTGCCAGCAGTTCGGGACGGGGGCTGACGACTGAAGCTTTCTTT.

This clone has more than one count but fewer than ten. The chain employs TRBV13 and TRBJ1-5, with unresolved D. In germline, CDR1 is PRHDT, CDR2 FYEKMQ (reference sequence). This CDR3 spans 13 amino acids. V lost 1 base, J lost 5 bases, and 6 bases lay in between. CDR3 loop: CASSLEKDQPQHF. The DNA of the CDR3 is TGTGCCAGCAGCTTAGAAAAGGATCAGCCCCAGCATTTT.

In its sample, this clone was seen a few times. The V gene is TRBV25-1, the J gene TRBJ1-6; 8 nucleotides match TRBD1. The CDR3 runs to 15 residues. The V segment lost 3 bases and the J segment 8 bases; nucleotides outside the gene matches: 6. CDR1 and CDR2 (germline): MGHDK, SYGVNS. The CDR3 DNA is TGTGCCAGCAGTGACCAGGGGGCAGAGTATTCACCCCTCCACTTT. The encoded protein is CASSDQGAEYSPLHF.

This chain uses TRBV9 with TRBJ1-1; D may be TRBD1 (6 bases). Germline CDR1 and CDR2: SGDLS and YYNGEE. The length of the CDR3 is 16 residues. Trimming stripped 3 bases from V and 3 bases from J, with 18 bases between. CDR3 in amino acids: CASSEGPGHLHTEAFF. In DNA, the CDR3 is TGTGCCAGCAGCGAGGGACCGGGACATCTACACACTGAAGCTTTCTTT.

This sequence joins TRBV5-1 and TRBJ2-3, with D uncertain. There are 15 residues in the CDR3. Per germline, CDR1 SGHRS and CDR2 YFSETQ. V was clipped by 0 bases and J by 0 bases, with 8 bases between them. CDR3 amino acids: CASSLGGRSTDTQYF. Written as DNA, the CDR3 is TGCGCCAGCAGCTTGGGTGGCCGAAGCACAGATACGCAGTATTTT.

The chain has TRBV6-6 and TRBJ1-3; D remains unclear. The CDR3 sequence is 14 residues long. CDR1 and CDR2 (germline): MNHNY, SVGAGI (reference sequence). V was pared by 8 bases and J by 0 bases, with 11 bases between. CDR3 bases: TGTGCCAGCTGTACGACTGACTCTGGAAACACCATATATTTT. Amino acid sequence: CASCTTDSGNTIYF.

The chain is built from TRBV19 and TRBJ2-1; D may correspond to TRBD1 or TRBD2 (5 bases each). The CDR3 contains 15 residues. The germline gives CDR1 LNHDA, CDR2 SQIVND (reference sequence). CDR3 protein: CASEGAPGMGNEQFF. The CDR3 DNA reads as TGTGCGTCCGAAGGGGCGCCGGGGATGGGCAATGAGCAGTTCTTC.

V is TRBV18 and J is TRBJ1-3; D perhaps matches TRBD1 (6 bases). Between the trimmed V and J ends, which lost 2 bases and 3 bases, there was a span of 14 bases. The germline gives CDR1 KGHSH, CDR2 LQKENI. The CDR3 is 16 amino acids. The CDR3 sequence is CASSPFGNRVGNTIYF. In DNA form, the CDR3 reads TGTGCCAGCTCACCATTCGGTAACAGGGTTGGAAACACCATATATTTT.

The CDR3 is CATSSLGGQAYNEQFF. The CDR3 bases are TGTGCCACCAGCAGCCTCGGTGGACAAGCCTACAATGAGCAGTTCTTC. V gene TRBV15 combines with J gene TRBJ2-1; TRBD1 is a possible D gene (5 bases). This CDR3 is 16 amino acids long. Looked up from germline, CDR1 is LNHNV and CDR2 is YYDKDF (reference sequence). Deletions cut 3 bases from V and 2 bases from J, with 14 bases between.

This rearrangement joins TRBV5-1 to TRBJ1-2; D is ambiguous. Trimming left V 0 bases short and J 4 bases short, with 16 bases between. The CDR3 length is 16 residues. CDR1 and CDR2 from the germline V gene are SGHRS and YFSETQ. The CDR3 coding sequence is TGCGCCAGCAGCTTGGTGGCCGACACCAATACCTATGGCTACACCTTC. Translation: CASSLVADTNTYGYTF.

CDR3 loop: CASTAGHSNQPQHF. The DNA for the CDR3 is TGTGCCAGTACGGCAGGTCATAGCAATCAGCCCCAGCATTTT. The rearrangement links TRBV19 to TRBJ1-5; D is uncertain. From germline, CDR1 is LNHDA and CDR2 SQIVND (reference sequence). Trimming pared 7 bases from V and 0 bases from J, leaving 10 bases between. The CDR3 covers 14 residues.

The gene calls are TRBV5-1 and TRBJ1-1; no clear D. The CDR3 totals 13 residues. Germline lookup yields CDR1 SGHRS and CDR2 YFSETQ. The V gene lost 3 bases and the J gene lost 1 base, with 7 bases spanning the gap. CDR3 amino acids: CASSYRGNTEAFF. The CDR3 region has the DNA TGCGCCAGCAGCTACCGGGGGAACACTGAAGCTTTCTTT.